In this sample, the clone carrying this T cell receptor (beta chain) turned up a few times. The antigen is not known. This sample was included in a study of T cell repertoires in cytomegalovirus infection. Study-level background: Matching HLA type and CMV infection were both indicated by public TCR beta signatures.

TCRdb reprocessed the reads via MiXCR and lists one record per CDR3 protein. The sample has under 850,000 distinct CDR3 sequences; less than 40% are singletons. With 0 bases removed from V and 1 base from J, the gap between germline ends came to 10 bases. This CDR3 has 15 residues. The V gene's germline CDR1 is SGHRS and CDR2 YFSETQ. The study's findings and limits: The study found HLA-C-restricted CMV-specific TCR beta clonotypes dominating the ex vivo response.

The sample comprised PBMCs. This rearrangement joins TRBV5-1 to TRBJ1-1; maybe TRBD1 (5 bases). This TCR derives from a human donor in good health (CMV status not recorded). Some clones in this sample may be carry-over from other donors' samples. The CDR3, as DNA: TGCGCCAGCAGCTTGGACAGGACACCGAACACTGAAGCTTTCTTT. Protein: CASSLDRTPNTEAFF. Full variable domain (remainder filled in from reference TRBV5-1 and TRBJ1-1): KAGVTQTPRYLIKTRGQQVTLSCSPISGHRSVSWYQQTPGQGLQFLFEYFSETQRNKGNFPGRFSGRQFSNSRSEMNVSTLELGDSALYLCASSLDRTPNTEAFFGQGTRLTVV.